Listed below are T cell receptor beta chains from one sample, sequenced in a study of metastatic and nonmetastatic thyroid tumors. TCRdb re-called clones via MiXCR from the PCR reads. The sample yields around 18,000 clones, 29% seen once. The specimen was tumor tissue. The source is a female donor with papillary thyroid cancer or a benign thyroid nodule (not recorded which). Some clones in this sample may be carry-over from other donors' samples. Each CDR3 is given without its conserved first and last residue.

v_gene	j_gene	CDR3aa
TRBV6-6	TRBJ2-7	ASSYSRGHEQY
TRBV6-5	TRBJ1-2	ASSYTQDHFYGYT
TRBV27	TRBJ2-7	ASSSSYEQY
TRBV3-1	TRBJ2-1	ASSQDKDLGSYNEQF
TRBV20-1	TRBJ2-5	SAEARGSETQY
TRBV11-2	TRBJ2-2	ASSLVGWALNTGELF
TRBV7-8	TRBJ1-1	ASSILWRESTEAL
TRBV12-3/TRBV12-4	TRBJ1-5	ASSLQGGNQPQH
TRBV28	TRBJ2-3	ASSLTDTQY
TRBV19	TRBJ2-3	ASSMGLAGTDTQY
TRBV28	TRBJ1-3	ASSWAFSGNTIY
TRBV12-3/TRBV12-4	TRBJ2-7	ASSFALTYEQY